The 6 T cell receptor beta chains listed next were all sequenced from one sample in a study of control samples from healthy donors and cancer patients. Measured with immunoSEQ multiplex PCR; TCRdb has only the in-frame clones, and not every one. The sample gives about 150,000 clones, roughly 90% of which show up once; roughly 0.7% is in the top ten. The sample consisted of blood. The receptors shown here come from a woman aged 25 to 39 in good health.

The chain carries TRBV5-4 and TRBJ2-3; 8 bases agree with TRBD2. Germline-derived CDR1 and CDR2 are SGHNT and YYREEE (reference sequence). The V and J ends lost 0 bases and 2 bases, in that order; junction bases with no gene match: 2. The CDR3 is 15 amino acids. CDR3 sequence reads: CASSLGAGATDTQYF. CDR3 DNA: TGTGCCAGCAGCTTGGGAGCGGGAGCCACAGATACGCAGTATTTT. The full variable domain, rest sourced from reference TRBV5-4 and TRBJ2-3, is ETGVTQSPTHLIKTRGQQVTLRCSSQSGHNTVSWYQQALGQGPQFIFQYYREEENGRGNFPPRFSGLQFPNYSSELNVNALELDDSALYLCASSLGAGATDTQYFGPGTRLTVL.

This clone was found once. CDR3 nucleotide sequence: TGTGCCAGCAACCTCCCGGGGGCGACTAATGAAAAACTGTTTTTT. Its protein is CASNLPGATNEKLFF. The chain employs TRBV27 and TRBJ1-4, with D perhaps matching TRBD1 (6 bases). Germline CDR1 and CDR2: MNHEY and SMNVEV (reference sequence). V was trimmed by 7 bases and J by 2 bases, leaving 14 bases between them. CDR3 length equals 15 residues.

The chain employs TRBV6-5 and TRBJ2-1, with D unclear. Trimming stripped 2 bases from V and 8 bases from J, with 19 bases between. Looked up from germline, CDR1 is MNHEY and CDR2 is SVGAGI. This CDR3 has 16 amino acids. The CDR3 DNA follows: TGTGCCAGCAGTTACGACCCCTGGGATCCCAGACATGAGCAGTTCTTC. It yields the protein CASSYDPWDPRHEQFF.

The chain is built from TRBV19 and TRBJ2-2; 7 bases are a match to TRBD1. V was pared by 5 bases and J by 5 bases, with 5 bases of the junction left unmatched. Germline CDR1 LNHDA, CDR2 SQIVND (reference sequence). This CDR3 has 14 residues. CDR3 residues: CASSFQQGTGELFF. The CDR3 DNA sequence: TGTGCCAGTAGTTTTCAACAGGGGACCGGGGAGCTGTTTTTT.

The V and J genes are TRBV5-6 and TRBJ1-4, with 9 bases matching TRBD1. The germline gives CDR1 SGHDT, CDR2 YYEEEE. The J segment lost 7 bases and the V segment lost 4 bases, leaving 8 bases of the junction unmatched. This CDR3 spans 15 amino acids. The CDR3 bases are TGTGCCAGCAGCCCGGGTCTGACAGGGGGTGAAAAACTGTTTTTT. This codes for CASSPGLTGGEKLFF.

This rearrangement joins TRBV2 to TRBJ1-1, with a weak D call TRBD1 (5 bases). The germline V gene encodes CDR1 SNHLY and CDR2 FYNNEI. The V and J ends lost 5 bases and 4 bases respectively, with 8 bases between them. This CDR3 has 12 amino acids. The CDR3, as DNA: TGTGCCAGCAGTACAGGTGCCACTGAAGCTTTCTTT. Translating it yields CASSTGATEAFF.